The entry that follows covers one T cell receptor (beta chain) sequence. This clone was detected once. This clone's antigen is unknown. Per-nucleotide qualities are absent, and no much larger clonotype sits a single base away. A MiSeq instrument was used for deep resolution sequencing, which targeted depths ranging from 1 in 1 million up to 1 in 200,000 T cells, with coverage averaging 10x for each clonotype. The immunoSEQ hsTCRB Kit was used to generate the TCR beta libraries. Per the source publication's procedure: ImmunoSEQ Data Assistant and ImmunoSEQ Analyzer were used for data analysis, and V, D and J genes were assigned according to IMGT definitions. Clonality, which ranges from 0 to 1, was calculated as one minus the normalized Shannon entropy of productive rearrangement frequencies. Only overrepresented clonotypes making up at least 0.05% of each patient's repertoire were included in the public clonotype analysis. Repertoires from thirteen age-matched healthy donors in immuneACCESS were used as clonality controls. Imported from immuneACCESS, the table was reduced by TCRdb to in-frame sequences with V and J called. These copies leave out some clones; in studies compared against another copy, an unresolved V gene accounts for under half, and the cause of the remainder is not known. V and J calls plus clone size are reproduced from that table; the DNA served to infer D and trimming. The sample profile shows tens of thousands of clones; just under 70% of them were found once. Together, the top ten hold 25% to 30% of the sample.

These data are taken from a study of cytotoxic CD8 clonotypes in ibrutinib-treated CLL (dated by TCRdb to 2020 to 2023). Context from the whole study: In this cohort, 15 patients were treatment-naive and about a dozen were relapsed/refractory, while under 18 had unmutated IGHV. Partial responses were observed in about 25 patients and complete responses in 2; after a median follow-up of roughly 72 months, remission was maintained in 15 or so patients and progression was observed in approximately 12. Response samples were obtained after a median of around 11 months of treatment, with a range of roughly 6 to 40 months. On average, each sample yielded roughly 250,000 productive templates and about 100,000 productive rearrangements. Of the roughly 90 participants in the trial, roughly 25 had longitudinal samples available. Cryopreserved peripheral blood mononuclear cells were collected at three points: before therapy, at response, and at either sustained remission or disease progression. Patients were still on ibrutinib when every remission and progressive disease sample was collected.

Germline trimming amounts to 4 bases on V and 7 bases on J, with 9 as the count of junction bases outside the gene matches. The germline V gene supplies CDR1 KGHSH and CDR2 LQKENI. Its CDR3 holds 16 amino acids, cysteine through phenylalanine. Of the read, only the CDR3 DNA is kept; its 48 bases are in frame from base 1. The paper as a whole reports these results and caveats: Clonality increased at ibrutinib response, stayed stable in sustained remission, and fell back toward baseline at progression. Sampling times were not matched between patients in sustained remission and patients whose disease was progressing, and lymph node repertoires were not examined. Baseline clonality exceeded that of age-matched healthy donors and correlated strongly with circulating CD8+ T-cell counts. Public clonotypes were rare and either shrank or stayed stable during treatment, and the rise in clonality at ibrutinib response reflected expansion of private clonotypes.

Per the publication, the time point label means: 20 to 30 months on ibrutinib. For TCR beta library preparation, approximately 2 micrograms of genomic DNA were extracted from the cryopreserved PBMCs. Longitudinal blood samples from CLL patients on ibrutinib monotherapy were analyzed using high-throughput TCR beta sequencing. The patients took part in an open-label, single-center phase 2 trial of ibrutinib monotherapy. This TCR was sampled from a human donor with chronic lymphocytic leukemia. The source material was PBMCs, sampled after 24 months of ibrutinib treatment. The rearranged chain carries TRBV18 and TRBJ2-1; TRBD2 aligns with 11 central bases. The nucleotide sequence is given as TGTGCCAGCTCACTTCTAGCGGGGGGCCTCTGGAATGAGCAGTTCTTC. The resulting protein is CASSLLAGGLWNEQFF. When the CDR3 is completed using the reference TRBV18 and TRBJ2-1 genes on either side, the full variable domain is NAGVMQNPRHLVRRRGQEARLRCSPMKGHSHVYWYRQLPEEGLKFMVYLQKENIIDESGMPKERFSAEFPKEGPSILRIQQVVRGDSAAYFCASSLLAGGLWNEQFFGPGTRLTVL.